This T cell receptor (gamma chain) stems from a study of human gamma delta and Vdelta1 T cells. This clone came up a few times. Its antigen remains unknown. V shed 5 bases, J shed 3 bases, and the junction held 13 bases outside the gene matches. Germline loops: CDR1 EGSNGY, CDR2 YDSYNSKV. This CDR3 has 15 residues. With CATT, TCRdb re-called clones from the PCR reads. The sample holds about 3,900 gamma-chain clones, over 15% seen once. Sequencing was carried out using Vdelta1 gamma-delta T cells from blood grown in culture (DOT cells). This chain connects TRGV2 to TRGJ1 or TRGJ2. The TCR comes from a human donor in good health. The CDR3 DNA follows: TGTGCCACCTGGGCAGGGCGCAGTCCTTATTATAAGAAACTCTTT. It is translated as CATWAGRSPYYKKLF.